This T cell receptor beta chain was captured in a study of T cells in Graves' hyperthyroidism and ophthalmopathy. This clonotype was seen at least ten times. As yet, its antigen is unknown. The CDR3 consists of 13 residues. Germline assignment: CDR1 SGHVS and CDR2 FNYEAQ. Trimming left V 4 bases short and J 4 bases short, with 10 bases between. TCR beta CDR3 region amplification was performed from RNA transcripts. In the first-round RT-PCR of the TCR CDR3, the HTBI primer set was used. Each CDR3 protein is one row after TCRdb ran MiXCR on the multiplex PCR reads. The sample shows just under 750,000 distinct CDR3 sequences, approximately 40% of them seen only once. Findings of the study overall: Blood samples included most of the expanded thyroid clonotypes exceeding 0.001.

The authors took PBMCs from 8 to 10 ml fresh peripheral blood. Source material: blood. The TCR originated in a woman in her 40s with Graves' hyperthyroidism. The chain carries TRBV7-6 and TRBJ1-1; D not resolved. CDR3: CASSSFQFTEAFF. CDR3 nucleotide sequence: TGTGCCAGCAGCTCATTTCAGTTCACTGAAGCTTTCTTT.